Below, 11 T cell receptor beta chains from the same sample are listed, as sequenced in a study of beta chain features in type 1 diabetes. Study-wide points: TCRB CDR3s from Type 1 diabetes patients were moderately but significantly shorter in all four CD4+ subsets.

Their cognate antigens are unknown. The study reverse transcribed the entire isolated RNA, so it sequenced expressed TCRB transcripts. Clones were read by immunoSEQ multiplex PCR, and TCRdb kept only the in-frame ones, dropping some. The table has about 280,000 clones, approximately 15% seen once; the top ten hold less than 0.02%. Material for sequencing was naive CD4+ T cells from blood. The receptors shown here come from a young man with type 1 diabetes.

Only a few counts were recorded for this clone. V usage is TRBV7-9 and J usage is TRBJ2-1; the match to TRBD2 covers 7 bases. CDR1 is SEHNR, CDR2 FQNEAQ, per germline (reference sequence). V lost 2 bases and J lost 5; bases outside the gene matches: 9. The CDR3 contains 16 residues. The CDR3 sequence is CASSLYRLAPHNEQFF. Written as DNA, the CDR3 is TGTGCCAGCAGCTTATATCGACTAGCTCCCCACAATGAGCAGTTCTTC.

This chain uses TRBV30 with TRBJ1-5; tentatively, D is TRBD1 (6 bases). V lost 0 bases, J lost 7 bases, and 10 bases lay in between. CDR1 and CDR2 from the germline V gene are GTSNPN and SVGIG (reference sequence). This CDR3 has 13 amino acids. The CDR3 sequence is CAWSVQGRQPQHF. The CDR3 bases are TGTGCCTGGAGTGTACAGGGTAGACAGCCCCAGCATTTT. Full variable domain (rest looked up from reference TRBV30 and TRBJ1-5): SQTIHQWPATLVQPVGSPLSLECTVEGTSNPNLYWYRQAAGRGLQLLFYSVGIGQISSEVPQNLSASRPQDRQFILSSKKLLLSDSGFYLCAWSVQGRQPQHFGDGTRLSIL.

This clone occurred a few times. This CDR3 is CSVRRGQGVETQYF. CDR3 nucleotide sequence: TGCAGCGTCCGCCGCGGACAGGGCGTCGAGACCCAGTACTTC. The chain carries TRBV29-1 and TRBJ2-5; 8 bases match TRBD1. Germline assignment: CDR1 SQVTM and CDR2 ANQGSEA. There are 14 residues in the CDR3. V was clipped by 6 bases and J by 5 bases; unmatched bases: 11. Full variable domain (missing parts from reference TRBV29-1 and TRBJ2-5): SAVISQKPSRDICQRGTSLTIQCQVDSQVTMMFWYRQQPGQSLTLIATANQGSEATYESGFVIDKFPISRPNLTFSTLTVSNMSPEDSSIYLCSVRRGQGVETQYFGPGTRLLVL.

The genes are TRBV11-2 and TRBJ1-1; D is uncertain. Trimming stripped 0 bases from V and 11 bases from J, with 10 bases between. CDR1 is SGHAT, CDR2 FQNNGV, per germline. This CDR3 spans 12 amino acids. The CDR3 nucleotides are TGTGCCAGCAGCTTAGATCGTTTTTCGGCTTTCTTT. Encoded protein: CASSLDRFSAFF.

J is TRBJ2-6 and V is TRBV30; D gene unclear. The CDR3 sequence is 13 residues long. The germline gives CDR1 GTSNPN, CDR2 SVGIG (reference sequence). The V and J ends lost 3 bases and 2 bases respectively, with 5 bases between them. The CDR3 protein is CAWRATGANVLTF. The DNA for the CDR3 is TGTGCCTGGAGGGCAACTGGGGCCAACGTCCTGACTTTC.

This clone was counted between two and nine times. The chain couples TRBV4-2 to TRBJ2-7; no clear D. V was shortened by 1 base and J by 0 bases, with 7 bases between the two germline ends. The CDR3 covers 14 residues. CDR1 is LGHNA and CDR2 is YNFKEQ in the germline V gene. As DNA, the CDR3 is TGTGCCAGCAGCCAAGGTTCCTACTCCTACGAGCAGTACTTC. Translated, it gives CASSQGSYSYEQYF.

The V gene is TRBV5-1, the J gene TRBJ2-7; D is perhaps TRBD1 (5 bases). The CDR3 is made up of 16 amino acids. Germline V gene sequence: CDR1 SGHRS, CDR2 YFSETQ. V lost 0 bases, J lost 1 base, and 14 bases lay in between. The CDR3, as DNA: TGCGCCAGCAGCTTGGCTGTAGGGGTCAAGTCCTACGAGCAGTACTTC. It translates to CASSLAVGVKSYEQYF. Full variable domain (missing parts from reference TRBV5-1 and TRBJ2-7): KAGVTQTPRYLIKTRGQQVTLSCSPISGHRSVSWYQQTPGQGLQFLFEYFSETQRNKGNFPGRFSGRQFSNSRSEMNVSTLELGDSALYLCASSLAVGVKSYEQYFGPGTRLTVT.

The genes are TRBV6-5 and TRBJ2-5, with D possibly TRBD1 on 5 matching bases. This CDR3 has 13 amino acids. Per germline, CDR1 MNHEY and CDR2 SVGAGI. Trimming removed 7 bases at V and 1 base at J, with 10 bases between. CDR3 in DNA: TGTGCCAGCATTGACAGAAGCCAAGAGACCCAGTACTTC. Translated, it gives CASIDRSQETQYF.

The CDR3 region is CASSVYSNQPQHF. The CDR3 nucleotides read TGTGCCAGCAGCGTCTATAGCAATCAGCCCCAGCATTTT. The V call is TRBV9, the J call TRBJ1-5; no definite D call. Germline V CDR1 and CDR2: SGDLS, YYNGEE. This CDR3 comprises 13 residues. The V and J ends lost 2 bases and 0 bases respectively, with 3 bases between them.

The chain uses TRBV7-9 and TRBJ2-1; 7 bases match TRBD1. The CDR3 spans 16 residues. Germline V gives CDR1 SEHNR, CDR2 FQNEAQ (reference sequence). V lost 4 bases and J lost 1; bases outside the gene matches: 7. For the CDR3, the DNA is TGTGCCAGCAGCTCTCACAGGGGTGGGTCCTACAATGAGCAGTTCTTC. This sequence encodes CASSSHRGGSYNEQFF. Full variable domain (outside the CDR3, taken from reference TRBV7-9 and TRBJ2-1): DTGVSQNPRHKITKRGQNVTFRCDPISEHNRLYWYRQTLGQGPEFLTYFQNEAQLEKSRLLSDRFSAERPKGSFSTLEIQRTEQGDSAMYLCASSSHRGGSYNEQFFGPGTRLTVL.

The chain carries TRBV20-1 and TRBJ1-2; weak D call: TRBD1 (6 bases). Germline CDR1 is DFQATT and CDR2 is SNEGSKA (reference sequence). This CDR3 contains 11 residues. The germline V and J ends were trimmed by 7 bases and 4 bases, with 10 bases remaining between them. The CDR3 is CSGQGLYGYTF. The CDR3 bases are TGCAGTGGGCAGGGGCTCTATGGCTACACCTTC.